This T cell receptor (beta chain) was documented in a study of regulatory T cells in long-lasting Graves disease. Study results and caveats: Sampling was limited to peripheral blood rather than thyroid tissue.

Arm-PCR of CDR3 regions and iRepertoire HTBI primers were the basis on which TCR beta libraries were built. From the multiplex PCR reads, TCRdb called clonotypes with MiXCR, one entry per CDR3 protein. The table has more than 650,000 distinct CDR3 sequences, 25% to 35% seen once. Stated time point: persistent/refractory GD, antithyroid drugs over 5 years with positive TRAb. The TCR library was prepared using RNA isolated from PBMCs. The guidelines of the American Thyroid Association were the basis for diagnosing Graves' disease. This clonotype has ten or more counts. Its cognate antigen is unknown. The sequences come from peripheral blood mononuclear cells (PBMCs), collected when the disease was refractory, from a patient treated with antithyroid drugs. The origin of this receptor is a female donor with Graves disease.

CDR3 nucleotides: TGTGCCAGCAGTTTGGGCCGACTAGCGGGAGGTCTCTCCTACGAGCAGTACTTC. Protein product: CASSLGRLAGGLSYEQYF. The rearrangement links TRBV27 to TRBJ2-7, with TRBD2 matching over 13 bases. CDR1 is MNHEY, CDR2 SMNVEV, per germline (reference sequence). There are 18 residues in the CDR3. Trimming at V came to 3 bases and at J to 0 bases, leaving 8 bases not matched to a gene.